This TCR beta chain was profiled in a study of blood T cell repertoires in COVID-19. Overall study: Acute-phase and convalescent COVID-19 samples originated in the United States, Italy and Spain. T cells, B-cell-depleted T cells, or PBMCs supplied cDNA or gDNA.

V trimming: 4 bases; J trimming: 4 bases; junction bases outside the gene matches: 7. The CDR3 spans 17 residues. CDR1 and CDR2 (germline): MNHEY, SVGEGT. In the original analysis: Amplifying reference gene primers gave estimates of nucleated cell counts. The method was immunoSEQ multiplex PCR; TCRdb's version includes in-frame clones alone and lacks a portion of them. V, J and clone size reflect that table, while D and trimming were determined from the DNA. The sample contains 45,000 or so clones, roughly 70% of which appear only once. The chain uses TRBV6-2 or TRBV6-3 and TRBJ2-5; 15 bases match TRBD2. This sequence was found in a man older than 75 with acute or convalescent COVID-19. The sequenced sample was peripheral blood. CDR3 in amino acids: CASSFRTSGRVAETQYF. The CDR3 nucleotides read TGTGCCAGCAGTTTCCGGACTAGCGGGAGGGTGGCAGAGACCCAGTACTTC.